This TCR beta chain originates from a study of blood T cell repertoires in COVID-19. Looking at the study overall: The analysed material was cDNA or gDNA that came from T cells, B-cell-depleted T cells, or PBMCs.

Clones were sequenced by immunoSEQ multiplex PCR, and TCRdb holds only the in-frame ones, with some missing. The table records 200,000 to 250,000 clones, approximately 81% of them present only once. The source material was peripheral blood. The TCR originated in a man aged 30 to 45 with active or convalescent COVID-19.

As DNA, the CDR3 is TGTGCCACCAGCAGAGACCCCGGAGAGACCCAGTACTTC. It specifies CATSRDPGETQYF. V and J are TRBV15 and TRBJ2-5, with D uncertain. CDR1 is LNHNV, CDR2 YYDKDF, per germline (reference sequence). With 0 bases removed from V and 4 bases from J, the gap between germline ends came to 6 bases. CDR3 length: 13 amino acids.